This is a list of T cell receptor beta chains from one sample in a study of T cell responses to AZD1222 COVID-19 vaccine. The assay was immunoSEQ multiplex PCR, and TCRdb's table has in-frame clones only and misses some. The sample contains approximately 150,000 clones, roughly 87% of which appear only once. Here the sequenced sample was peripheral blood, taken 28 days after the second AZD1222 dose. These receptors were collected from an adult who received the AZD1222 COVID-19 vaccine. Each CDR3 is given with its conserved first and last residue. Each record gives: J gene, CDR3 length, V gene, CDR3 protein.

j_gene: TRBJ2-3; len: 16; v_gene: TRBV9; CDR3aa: CASSVGLAAYTDTQYF
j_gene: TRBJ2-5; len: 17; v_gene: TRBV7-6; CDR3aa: CASSFNTPRTQGETQYF
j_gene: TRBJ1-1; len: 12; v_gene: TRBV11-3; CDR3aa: CASSLRPPEAFF
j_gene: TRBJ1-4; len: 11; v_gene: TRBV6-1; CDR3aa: CASSEEGLTYF
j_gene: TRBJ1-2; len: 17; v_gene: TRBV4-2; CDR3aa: CASSGPGQGIRNDGYTF
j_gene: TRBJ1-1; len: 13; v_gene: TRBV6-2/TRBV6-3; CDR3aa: CASSMDRDTEAFF
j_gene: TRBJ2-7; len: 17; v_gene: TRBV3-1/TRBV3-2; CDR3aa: CASSRPTSGRIRGEQYF
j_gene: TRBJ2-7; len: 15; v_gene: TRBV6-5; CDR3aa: CASSYSLTGAYEQYF
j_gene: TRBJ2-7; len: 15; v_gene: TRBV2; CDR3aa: CASRRGLARGYEQYF
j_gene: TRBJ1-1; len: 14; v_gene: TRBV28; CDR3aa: CASSLHVSNTEAFF
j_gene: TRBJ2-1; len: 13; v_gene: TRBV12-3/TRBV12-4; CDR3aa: CASSPAGYNEQFF
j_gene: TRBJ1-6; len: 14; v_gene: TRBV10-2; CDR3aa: CASSAGVGNSPLHF
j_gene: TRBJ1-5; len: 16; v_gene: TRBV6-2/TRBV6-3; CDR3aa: CASSYYPQDSNQPQHF
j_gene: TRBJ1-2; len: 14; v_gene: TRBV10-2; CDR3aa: CASTAGRGNYGYTF
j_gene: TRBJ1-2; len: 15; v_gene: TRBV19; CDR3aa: CASSTLDIAGSGYTF
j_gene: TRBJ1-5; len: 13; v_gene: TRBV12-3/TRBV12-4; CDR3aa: CASSLGIVQPQHF
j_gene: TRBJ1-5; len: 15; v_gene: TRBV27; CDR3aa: CASSFKQGYNQPQHF
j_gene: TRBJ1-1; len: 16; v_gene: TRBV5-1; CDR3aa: CASSYGTAVLNTEAFF
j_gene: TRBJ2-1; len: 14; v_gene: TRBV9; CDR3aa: CASSPPPGDNEQFF
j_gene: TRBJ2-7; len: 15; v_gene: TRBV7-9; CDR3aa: CASSHAQGRLHEQYF